This TCR beta chain is drawn from a study of blood T cell repertoires in COVID-19. Whole-study context: The study drew acute and convalescent COVID-19 samples from the United States, Italy and Spain.

In the original workflow: The assay estimated nucleated cells by amplifying reference gene primers. Measured with immunoSEQ multiplex PCR; TCRdb has only the in-frame clones, and not every one. The V and J calls and clone size were taken over from that table, and D and trimming were inferred from the DNA. The table has roughly 200,000 clones, around 80% seen once. Sequencing used peripheral blood. This sequence originates from a man in his 60s with acute or convalescent COVID-19.

The CDR3 is CASSPRLAGPYEQYF. The CDR3 DNA follows: TGTGCCAGCAGCCCGAGACTAGCGGGGCCCTACGAGCAGTACTTC. The chain carries TRBV11-2 and TRBJ2-7; the match to TRBD2 covers 11 bases. The CDR3 runs to 15 residues. Germline V gene data show CDR1 as SGHAT and CDR2 as FQNNGV. With 5 bases clipped from V and 2 bases from J, the junction kept 5 bases outside the gene matches.